The next 7 T cell receptor beta chains were all read from a single sample in a study of blood T cell repertoires in COVID-19. TCRdb's table, derived via immunoSEQ multiplex PCR, lists solely in-frame clones and lacks some. The sample shows some 520,000 clones, nearly 90% of them seen only once. What was sequenced was peripheral blood. These receptors were obtained from a man younger than 35 with COVID-19, enrolled during active disease.

This clone was recorded once. The rearrangement joins TRBV27 to TRBJ1-2; tentatively, D is TRBD1 (5 bases). The CDR3 is 15 amino acids. The ends were cut back, 3 bases at V and 5 bases at J, with 16 bases in the middle. Germline values: CDR1 MNHEY, CDR2 SMNVEV (reference sequence). CDR3 in amino acids: CASSFSGASGYGYTF. The CDR3 coding sequence is TGTGCCAGCAGTTTTAGTGGGGCCTCTGGGTATGGCTACACCTTC.

The chain has TRBV28 and TRBJ1-5, with D possibly matching TRBD1 (6 bases). Germline V gene data show CDR1 as MDHEN and CDR2 as SYDVKM. Trimming left V 5 bases short and J 5 bases short, with 22 bases between. The CDR3 loop spans 17 amino acids. CDR3 region: CASSTIEIRGFDQPQHF. CDR3 DNA: TGTGCCAGCAGTACGATAGAGATCAGGGGTTTCGATCAGCCCCAGCATTTT.

V and J are TRBV5-8 and TRBJ1-2; D may be TRBD1 (6 bases). Trimming pared 1 base from V and 0 bases from J, leaving 22 bases between. This CDR3 region has 19 residues. The V gene's germline CDR1 is SGHTS and CDR2 YDEGEE. The CDR3 DNA is TGTGCCAGCAGCTTGAATTCGCGTAGTGGACAGCGAGCTAACTATGGCTACACCTTC. Translated, it gives CASSLNSRSGQRANYGYTF.

This clone was counted between two and nine times. The V and J genes are TRBV20-1 and TRBJ1-1, with D perhaps TRBD1 (6 bases). The CDR3 is 11 amino acids. From germline, CDR1 is DFQATT and CDR2 SNEGSKA (reference sequence). V was clipped by 6 bases and J by 6 bases, with 11 bases between them. Here the CDR3 DNA reads TGCAGTGCCCCGACAGGCTCTGAAGCTTTCTTT. It codes for CSAPTGSEAFF.

This clone showed up just a few times. J is TRBJ2-2 and V is TRBV5-4; 8 bases fit TRBD2. The CDR3 sequence is 14 residues long. The ends lost 4 bases at V and 4 bases at J; junction bases unmatched: 3. Germline values: CDR1 SGHNT, CDR2 YYREEE (reference sequence). The CDR3 region has the DNA TGTGCCAGCAGCCCCGGGGGGGTCACCGGGGAGCTGTTTTTT. This sequence encodes CASSPGGVTGELFF.

The chain joins TRBV14 to TRBJ1-3; D is undetermined. V shed 2 bases and J shed 4 bases, with 3 bases lying between them. CDR1 is SGHDN, CDR2 FVKESK, per germline. The CDR3 length is 12 residues. The CDR3, as DNA: TGTGCCAGCAGCCAACAGGGAAACACCATATATTTT. Its protein is CASSQQGNTIYF. The entire variable domain, with the rest obtained from reference TRBV14 and TRBJ1-3, is as follows: EAGVTQFPSHSVIEKGQTVTLRCDPISGHDNLYWYRRVMGKEIKFLLHFVKESKQDESGMPNNRFLAERTGGTYSTLKVQPAELEDSGVYFCASSQQGNTIYFGEGSWLTVV.

The J gene is TRBJ2-2, the V gene TRBV6-1, with TRBD1 matching over 9 bases. Germline V CDR1 and CDR2: MNHNS, SASEGT. CDR3 length: 16 residues. The V and J ends lost 6 bases and 7 bases, in that order; junction bases with no gene match: 12. In DNA form, the CDR3 reads TGTGCCAGCAGAGAACAGGGGGCATCAAAACACGGGGAGCTGTTTTTT. Translation: CASREQGASKHGELFF.